In this sample, the clone carrying this T cell receptor (beta chain) turned up once. Profiling relied on immunoSEQ multiplex PCR, and the TCRdb table lists in-frame clones only, not all of them. The sample lists roughly 260,000 clones; 86% were seen once. The ends lost 6 bases at V and 8 bases at J; junction bases unmatched: 14. Germline V gene data show CDR1 as SQVTM and CDR2 as ANQGSEA. The CDR3 covers 16 residues. The data are from a study of blood T cell repertoires in COVID-19. Sequenced material: peripheral blood. The receptor was isolated from a man between 40 and 49 years old who had recovered from COVID-19. The chain links TRBV29-1 to TRBJ2-5; 14 bases map to TRBD2. In DNA form, the CDR3 reads TGCAGCGTGGCTGGACTAGCGGGGGGCCCGGGGGAAACCCAGTACTTC. Translating gives CSVAGLAGGPGETQYF.